The source of this T cell receptor beta chain is a study of T-cell memory formation after mild COVID-19. The wider study: Largely, TCR clusters stayed within a single donor.

The study, taken as a whole, reports: Pre-infection memory held some responding clones, suggesting pre-existing cross-reactive T cells responded.

This clonotype was detected many times. The antigen remains undetermined. Germline CDR1 SEHNR, CDR2 FQNEAQ (reference sequence). J gave up 4 bases and V 4 bases, and 8 bases lay outside the gene matches. The CDR3 length is 15 residues. cDNA libraries for TCR alpha and TCR beta, carrying sample barcodes and UMIs, came from 5'RACE with constant-segment primers. MiXCR, applied by TCRdb to the 5' RACE reads, yields one record per CDR3 protein. This table holds 100,000 or so distinct CDR3 sequences, approximately 12% found once. The sequencing input was PBMCs or a T cell subset sorted from them (not recorded which). This chain joins TRBV7-9 and TRBJ2-7; 9 bases are shared with TRBD2. This TCR was recovered from a man aged 18 to 29 who had mild COVID-19 (a few samples of this study predate the infection). Cell type and time point are not known. The CDR3 sequence: CASSSRLAASYEQYF. CDR3 nucleotides: TGTGCCAGCAGCTCAAGACTAGCGGCGTCTTACGAGCAGTACTTC.